This T cell receptor (beta chain) was sequenced for a study of cytomegalovirus exposure and HLA in healthy donors (dated by TCRdb to between 2016 and 2019). Concerning the study at large: According to a later analysis, one platform produced both the 110 or so validation repertoires and the 666 repertoires of the first cohort. The study aimed to test whether signatures of past pathogen exposure could be identified by cataloging public T cell receptors. Along with the roughly 670-subject first cohort, a separate validation cohort of some 130 different subjects was used. High-throughput TCR immunosequencing, statistical association of individual TCRs with disease status, and machine learning were combined to predict cytomegalovirus infection status.

The library was obtained by the immunoSEQ multiplex PCR assay. The study's own analysis went as follows. A statistical classification framework was developed to diagnose cytomegalovirus status using the catalog of TCR beta chain sequences. TCRdb's version of the immuneACCESS table is confined to in-frame rearrangements and falls short of the full clone set. An unresolved V gene accounts for under half of the shortfall where checked; the remainder is of unknown origin. The V and J calls and clone size were taken over from that table, and D and trimming were inferred from the DNA. The sample table contains approximately 60,000 clones; only one count was recorded for under 95% of them. Roughly 1.3% of the sample belongs to the ten largest clones. Overall study results and their limits: Subsequent analysis determined that TCRs grouped into clusters in the first cohort also showed a tendency toward co-occurrence across the 130 or so validation repertoires, and approximately 94% of cluster scores exceeded 0. The study gave a list of 150 to 200 TCR beta chains associated with cytomegalovirus. Cytomegalovirus status was reported to be diagnosed by the classifier with high specificity and sensitivity in both the original and validation cohorts. The authors suggested that the approach could potentially be extended to other disease states and immunological phenotypes. A later analysis had no HLA typing for the validation cohort, so co-occurrence there was scored across all 130 or so repertoires. Most TCR sequences were seen in very few donors, while some public TCRs were found in many individuals. In vitro tests confirmed that three of the cytomegalovirus-associated TCR beta chains recognize cytomegalovirus antigens.

Comments on this clone: The antigen it binds to is not known. Base qualities are not at hand, and no much larger clone is one base apart.

Donors formed part of the validation cohort, which comprised 120 subjects and was distinct from the first cohort of 550 to 850 subjects. The sequenced sample was PBMCs. The sequence was collected from a woman aged 18-35 years in good health and CMV-seronegative.

The DNA is TGTGCCAGCAGCTACGGGACAGGCTCTGGAAACACCATATATTTT. Its protein product is CASSYGTGSGNTIYF. Rearrangement joined TRBV28 to TRBJ1-3; 8 central bases correspond to TRBD1. Clipping removes 6 bases from V and 0 bases from J, with 4 as the unmatched junction base count. Looking up the germline V gene yields CDR1 MDHEN and CDR2 SYDVKM. CDR3 length: 15 amino acids, cysteine to phenylalanine. CDR3 DNA only is kept here, 45 bases in frame from base 1.